The 3 T cell receptor beta chains given below trace back to one sample, sequenced in a study of neurological immune-mediated disorders. TCRdb fed the 5' RACE reads into MiXCR, producing one record per CDR3 protein. The profile shows about 48,000 distinct CDR3 sequences, roughly 26% of them singletons. Source material: PBMCs. Receptor source: a woman between 70 and 85 years old in good health.

This clonotype was seen repeatedly, ten times or more. V usage is TRBV20-1 and J usage is TRBJ2-7; D unresolved. CDR3 size: 12 residues. The germline CDR1 and CDR2 sequences are DFQATT and SNEGSKA (reference sequence). V lost 4 bases and J lost 6, with 13 bases in between. The chain's CDR3 is CSANRVTVEQYF. Written as DNA, the CDR3 is TGCAGTGCTAATCGAGTTACGGTCGAGCAGTACTTC.

In its sample, this clonotype was seen many times. The rearrangement links TRBV14 to TRBJ2-7; possible D gene TRBD1, 5 bases. Germline CDR1 reads SGHDN; CDR2 reads FVKESK. The CDR3 contains 13 residues. Trimming cost V 3 bases and J 2 bases, with 8 bases left between them. CDR3 DNA sequence: TGTGCCAGCAGCCATGGACATACCTACGAGCAGTACTTC. Translation gives CASSHGHTYEQYF.

The chain has TRBV28 and TRBJ2-7, with D uncertain. This CDR3 contains 13 residues. Germline loops: CDR1 MDHEN, CDR2 SYDVKM. Trimming took off 4 bases at V and 2 bases at J, with 9 bases between the two ends. The CDR3 nucleotides read TGTGCCAGCAGTTGGGATGCCCCCTACGAGCAGTACTTC. Its protein product is CASSWDAPYEQYF.